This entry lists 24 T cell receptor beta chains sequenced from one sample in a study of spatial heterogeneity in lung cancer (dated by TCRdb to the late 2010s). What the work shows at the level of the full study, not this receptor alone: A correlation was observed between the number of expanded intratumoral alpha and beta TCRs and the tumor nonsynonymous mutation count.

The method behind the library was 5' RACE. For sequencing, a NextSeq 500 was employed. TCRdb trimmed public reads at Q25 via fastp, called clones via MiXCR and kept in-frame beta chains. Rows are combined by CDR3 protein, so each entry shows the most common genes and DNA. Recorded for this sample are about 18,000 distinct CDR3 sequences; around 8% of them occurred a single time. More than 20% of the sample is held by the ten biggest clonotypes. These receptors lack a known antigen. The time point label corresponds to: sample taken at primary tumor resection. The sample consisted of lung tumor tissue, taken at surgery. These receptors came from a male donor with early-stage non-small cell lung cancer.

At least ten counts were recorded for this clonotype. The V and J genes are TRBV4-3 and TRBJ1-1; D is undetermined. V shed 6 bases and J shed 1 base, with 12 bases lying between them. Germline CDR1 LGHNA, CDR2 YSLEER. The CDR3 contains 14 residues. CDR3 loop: CASSYWTANTEAFF. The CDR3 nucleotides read TGCGCCAGCAGTTATTGGACGGCGAACACTGAAGCTTTCTTT.

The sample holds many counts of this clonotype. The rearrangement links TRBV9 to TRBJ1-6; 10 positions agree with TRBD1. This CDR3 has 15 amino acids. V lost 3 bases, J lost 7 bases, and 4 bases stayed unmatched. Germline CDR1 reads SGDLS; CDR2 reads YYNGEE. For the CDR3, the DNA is TGTGCCAGCAGCGCCGGGACAGGGGACAATTCACCCCTCCACTTT. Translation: CASSAGTGDNSPLHF. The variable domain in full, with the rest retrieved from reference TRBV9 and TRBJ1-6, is DSGVTQTPKHLITATGQRVTLRCSPRSGDLSVYWYQQSLDQGLQFLIQYYNGEERAKGNILERFSAQQFPDLHSELNLSSLELGDSALYFCASSAGTGDNSPLHFGNGTRLTVT.

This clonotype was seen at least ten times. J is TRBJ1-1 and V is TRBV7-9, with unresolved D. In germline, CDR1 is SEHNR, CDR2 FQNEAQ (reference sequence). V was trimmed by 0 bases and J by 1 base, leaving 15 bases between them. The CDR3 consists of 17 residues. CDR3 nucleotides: TGTGCCAGCAGCTTAGCGGCGCAGTCCTTAGAGAACACTGAAGCTTTCTTT. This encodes CASSLAAQSLENTEAFF.

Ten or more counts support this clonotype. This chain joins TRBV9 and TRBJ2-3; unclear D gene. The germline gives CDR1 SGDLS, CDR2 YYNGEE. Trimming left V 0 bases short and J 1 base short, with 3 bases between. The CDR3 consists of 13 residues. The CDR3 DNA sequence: TGTGCCAGCAGCGTAGTAGGCACAGATACGCAGTATTTT. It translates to CASSVVGTDTQYF.

The CDR3 region has the DNA TGTGCCAGCAGCCAAGGACAGGTCGCTACGCAGTATTTT. This sequence encodes CASSQGQVATQYF. This chain joins TRBV7-2 and TRBJ2-3; the match to TRBD1 covers 7 bases. Per the germline V gene, CDR1 is SGHTA and CDR2 is FQGNSA. The CDR3 sequence is 13 residues long. With V trimmed by 5 bases and J by 8 bases, 7 bases remained unmatched. Looking up the rest from reference TRBV7-2 and TRBJ2-3 gives the full variable domain: GAGVSQSPSNKVTEKGKDVELRCDPISGHTALYWYRQSLGQGLEFLIYFQGNSAPDKSGLPSDRFSAERTGGSVSTLTIQRTQQEDSAVYLCASSQGQVATQYFGPGTRLTVL.

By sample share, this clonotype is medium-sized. CDR3 loop: CASSLSMAELNYEQYF. As DNA, the CDR3 is TGTGCCAGCAGTTTATCGATGGCAGAATTAAACTACGAGCAGTACTTC. This chain joins TRBV27 and TRBJ2-7; D unclear. CDR1 is MNHEY and CDR2 is SMNVEV in the germline V gene (reference sequence). The CDR3 runs 16 residues. V lost 0 bases to trimming and J lost 3 bases, with 15 bases between them.

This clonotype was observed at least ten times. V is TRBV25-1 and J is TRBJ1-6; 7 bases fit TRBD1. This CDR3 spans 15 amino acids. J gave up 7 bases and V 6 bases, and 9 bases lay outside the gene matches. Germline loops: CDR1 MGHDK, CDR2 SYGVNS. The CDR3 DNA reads TGTGCCAGCAGGGGTCAGACGGACAGGAATTCACCCCTCCACTTT. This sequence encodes CASRGQTDRNSPLHF.

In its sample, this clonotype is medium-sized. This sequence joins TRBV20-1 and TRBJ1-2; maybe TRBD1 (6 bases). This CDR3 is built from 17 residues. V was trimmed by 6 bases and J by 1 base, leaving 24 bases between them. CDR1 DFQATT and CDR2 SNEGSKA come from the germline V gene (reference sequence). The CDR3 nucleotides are TGCAGTGCCCCGTACGCAAGCCGACAGGAGGGTAACTATGGCTACACCTTC. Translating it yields CSAPYASRQEGNYGYTF.

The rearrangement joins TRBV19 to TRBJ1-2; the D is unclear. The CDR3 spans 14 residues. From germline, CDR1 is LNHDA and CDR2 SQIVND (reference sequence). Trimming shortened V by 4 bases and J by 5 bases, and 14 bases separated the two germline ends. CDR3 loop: CASSTEFQGYGYTF. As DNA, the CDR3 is TGTGCCAGTAGTACCGAGTTTCAAGGGTATGGCTACACCTTC.

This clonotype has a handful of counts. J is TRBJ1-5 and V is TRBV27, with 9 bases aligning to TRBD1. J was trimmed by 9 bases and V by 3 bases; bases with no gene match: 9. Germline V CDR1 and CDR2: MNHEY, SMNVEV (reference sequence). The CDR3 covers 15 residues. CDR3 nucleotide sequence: TGTGCCAGCAGTTTCGGACAGGGGAGAAACGTGCCCCAGCATTTT. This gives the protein CASSFGQGRNVPQHF.

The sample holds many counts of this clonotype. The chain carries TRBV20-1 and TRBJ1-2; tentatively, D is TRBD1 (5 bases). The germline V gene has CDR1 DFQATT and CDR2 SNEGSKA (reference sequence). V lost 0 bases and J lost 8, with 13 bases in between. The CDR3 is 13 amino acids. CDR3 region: CSARDPWGWGYTF. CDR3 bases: TGCAGTGCTAGAGACCCCTGGGGGTGGGGCTACACCTTC.

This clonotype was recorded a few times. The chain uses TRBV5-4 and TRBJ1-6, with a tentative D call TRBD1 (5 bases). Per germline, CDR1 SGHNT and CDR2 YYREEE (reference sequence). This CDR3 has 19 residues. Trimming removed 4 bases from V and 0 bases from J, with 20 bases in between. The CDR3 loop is CASSVHWGKSSSYNSPLHF. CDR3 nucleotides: TGTGCCAGCAGCGTTCATTGGGGGAAATCGAGCTCCTATAATTCACCCCTCCACTTT.

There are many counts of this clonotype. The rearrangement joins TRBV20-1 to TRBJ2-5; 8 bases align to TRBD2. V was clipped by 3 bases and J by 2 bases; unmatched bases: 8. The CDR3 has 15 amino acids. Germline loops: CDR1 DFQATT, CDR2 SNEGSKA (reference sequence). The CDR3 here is CSASRAGGPQETQYF. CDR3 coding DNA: TGCAGTGCTAGTCGGGCGGGGGGCCCTCAAGAGACCCAGTACTTC.

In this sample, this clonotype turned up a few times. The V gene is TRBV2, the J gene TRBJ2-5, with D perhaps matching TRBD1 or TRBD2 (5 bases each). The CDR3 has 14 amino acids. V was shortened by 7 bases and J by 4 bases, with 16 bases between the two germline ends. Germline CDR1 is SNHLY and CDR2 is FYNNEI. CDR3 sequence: CASKRSSRGETQYF. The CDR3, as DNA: TGTGCCAGCAAGCGGAGCTCGAGGGGAGAGACCCAGTACTTC.

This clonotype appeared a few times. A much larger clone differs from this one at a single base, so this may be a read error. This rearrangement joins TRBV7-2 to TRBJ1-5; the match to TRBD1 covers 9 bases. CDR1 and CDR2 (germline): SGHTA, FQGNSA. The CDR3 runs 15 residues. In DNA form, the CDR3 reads TGTGCCAGCAGCTTAGGCACAGGGGGCGTGCAGCCCCAGAATTTT. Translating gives CASSLGTGGVQPQNF.

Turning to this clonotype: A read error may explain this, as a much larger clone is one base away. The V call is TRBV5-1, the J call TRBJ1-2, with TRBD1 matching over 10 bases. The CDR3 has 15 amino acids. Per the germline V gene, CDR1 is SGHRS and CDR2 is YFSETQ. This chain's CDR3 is CASSLDGQGGYGDTF. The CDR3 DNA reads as TGCGCCAGCAGCTTGGATGGACAGGGGGGCTATGGCGACACCTTC. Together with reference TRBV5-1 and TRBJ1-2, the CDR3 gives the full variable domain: KAGVTQTPRYLIKTRGQQVTLSCSPISGHRSVSWYQQTPGQGLQFLFEYFSETQRNKGNFPGRFSGRQFSNSRSEMNVSTLELGDSALYLCASSLDGQGGYGDTFGSGTRLTVV.

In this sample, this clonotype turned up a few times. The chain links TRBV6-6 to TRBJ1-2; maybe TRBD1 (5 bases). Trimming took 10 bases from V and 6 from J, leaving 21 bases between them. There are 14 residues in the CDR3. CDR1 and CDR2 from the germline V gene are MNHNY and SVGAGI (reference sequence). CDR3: CATSGTIPLDGYTF. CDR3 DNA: TGTGCCACCTCCGGGACCATCCCCCTGGATGGCTACACCTTC.

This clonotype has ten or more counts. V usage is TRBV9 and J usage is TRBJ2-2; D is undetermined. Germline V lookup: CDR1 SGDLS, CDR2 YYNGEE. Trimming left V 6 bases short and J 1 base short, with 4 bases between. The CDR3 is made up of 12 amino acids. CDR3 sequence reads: CASKGNTGELFF. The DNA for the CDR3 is TGTGCCAGCAAGGGGAACACCGGGGAGCTGTTTTTT. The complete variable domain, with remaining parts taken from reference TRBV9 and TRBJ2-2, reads DSGVTQTPKHLITATGQRVTLRCSPRSGDLSVYWYQQSLDQGLQFLIQYYNGEERAKGNILERFSAQQFPDLHSELNLSSLELGDSALYFCASKGNTGELFFGEGSRLTVL.

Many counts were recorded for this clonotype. For the CDR3, the DNA is TGCGCCAGCTCCCCTGTTCCGGACACTGAAGCTTTCTTT. It translates to CASSPVPDTEAFF. The genes are TRBV5-1 and TRBJ1-1; unclear D gene. Trimming cost V 7 bases and J 3 bases, with 13 bases left between them. Germline values: CDR1 SGHRS, CDR2 YFSETQ. This CDR3 region has 13 residues.

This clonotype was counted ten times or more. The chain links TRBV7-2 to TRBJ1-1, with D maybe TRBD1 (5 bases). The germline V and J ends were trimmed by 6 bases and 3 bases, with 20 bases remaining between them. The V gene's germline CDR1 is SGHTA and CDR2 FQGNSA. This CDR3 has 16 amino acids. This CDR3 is CASRKSGAFTDTEAFF. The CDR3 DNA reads TGTGCCAGCAGGAAGTCCGGGGCCTTCACGGACACTGAAGCTTTCTTT.

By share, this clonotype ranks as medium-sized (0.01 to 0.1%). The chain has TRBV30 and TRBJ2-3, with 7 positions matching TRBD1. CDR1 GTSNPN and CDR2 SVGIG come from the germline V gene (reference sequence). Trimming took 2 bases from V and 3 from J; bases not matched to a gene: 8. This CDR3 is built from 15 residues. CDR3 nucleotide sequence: TGTGCCTGGAGTTCCGGGACAGTGGCGACAGATACGCAGTATTTT. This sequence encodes CAWSSGTVATDTQYF.

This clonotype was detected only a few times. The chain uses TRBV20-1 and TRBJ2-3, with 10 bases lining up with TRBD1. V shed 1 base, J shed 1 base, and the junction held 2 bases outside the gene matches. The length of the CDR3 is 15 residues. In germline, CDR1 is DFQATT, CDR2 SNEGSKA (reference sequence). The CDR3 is CSARGGTGGTDTQYF. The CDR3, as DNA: TGCAGTGCTAGAGGGGGGACAGGGGGCACAGATACGCAGTATTTT.

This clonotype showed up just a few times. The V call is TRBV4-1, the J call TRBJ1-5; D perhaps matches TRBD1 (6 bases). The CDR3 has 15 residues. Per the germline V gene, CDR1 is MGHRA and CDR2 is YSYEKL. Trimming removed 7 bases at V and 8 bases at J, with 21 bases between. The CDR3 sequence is CASIPRGASWKPQHF. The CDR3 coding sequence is TGCGCCAGCATCCCAAGGGGGGCCAGTTGGAAGCCCCAGCATTTT.

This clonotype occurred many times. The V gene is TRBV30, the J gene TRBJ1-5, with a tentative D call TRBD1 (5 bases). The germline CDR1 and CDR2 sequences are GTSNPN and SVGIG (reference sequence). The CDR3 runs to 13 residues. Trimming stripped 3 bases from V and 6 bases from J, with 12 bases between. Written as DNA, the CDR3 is TGTGCCTGGAGGGGGGGGAAACGTCAGCCCCAGCATTTT. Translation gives CAWRGGKRQPQHF.